The next 22 T cell receptor beta chains were all read from a single sample in a study of T cells in tuberculosis. Specified time point: new active TB diagnosis, blood taken before or within 7 days of starting treatment. Only in-frame clones appear in the TCRdb table, and some are missing; sequencing was by immunoSEQ multiplex PCR. The table has tens of thousands of clones, about 91% seen once; the top ten hold 5.5% to 8%. Sequences were derived from PBMCs, sampled at tuberculosis diagnosis. These receptors all stem from an adult with tuberculosis.

The chain joins TRBV11-2 to TRBJ2-7; perhaps TRBD2 as D (6 bases). The germline CDR1 and CDR2 sequences are SGHAT and FQNNGV. This CDR3 is built from 15 residues. V gave up 3 bases and J gave up 2 bases, with 14 bases separating them. CDR3 nucleotide sequence: TGTGCCAGCAGCTTCAGAGGAGGGAGTACCTACGAGCAGTACTTC. Protein product: CASSFRGGSTYEQYF.

The V gene is TRBV6-6, the J gene TRBJ1-1, with D maybe TRBD1 (5 bases). The CDR3 length is 15 residues. V lost 8 bases and J lost 5, with 21 bases in between. CDR1 is MNHNY, CDR2 SVGAGI, per germline (reference sequence). In DNA, the CDR3 is TGTGCCAGCCTCTTTGTGGAGGGGCCGAGAACTGAAGCTTTCTTT. It is translated as CASLFVEGPRTEAFF.

The V and J genes are TRBV2 and TRBJ2-1, with a tentative D call TRBD1 (6 bases). V was clipped by 6 bases and J by 5 bases, with 17 bases between them. The length of the CDR3 is 15 residues. CDR1 and CDR2 (germline): SNHLY, FYNNEI. The CDR3 nucleotides are TGTGCCAGCAGGACCGACAGGCGTCTCGACAATGAGCAGTTCTTC. It translates to CASRTDRRLDNEQFF.

The chain joins TRBV29-1 to TRBJ1-2, with D possibly being TRBD1 (6 bases). V was clipped by 7 bases and J by 8 bases, with 17 bases between them. CDR1 is SQVTM and CDR2 is ANQGSEA in the germline V gene. The CDR3 runs 12 residues. The CDR3 nucleotides are TGCAGCGCTCTACAGGGCCGCAAAGGCTACACCTTC. The encoded protein is CSALQGRKGYTF.

J is TRBJ2-5 and V is TRBV30; 8 bases are a match to TRBD2. Germline loops: CDR1 GTSNPN, CDR2 SVGIG (reference sequence). This CDR3 contains 15 residues. With 2 bases clipped from V and 1 base from J, the junction kept 6 bases outside the gene matches. CDR3: CAWSSGGRPQETQYF. The CDR3 bases are TGTGCCTGGAGTTCTGGCGGGAGGCCCCAAGAGACCCAGTACTTC. Filled out from reference TRBV30 and TRBJ2-5, the complete variable domain reads SQTIHQWPATLVQPVGSPLSLECTVEGTSNPNLYWYRQAAGRGLQLLFYSVGIGQISSEVPQNLSASRPQDRQFILSSKKLLLSDSGFYLCAWSSGGRPQETQYFGPGTRLLVL.

The chain employs TRBV2 and TRBJ2-2, with 7 bases aligning to TRBD1. Unmatched junction bases numbered 6, after V lost 5 bases and J lost 3 bases. Per the germline V gene, CDR1 is SNHLY and CDR2 is FYNNEI. This CDR3 spans 15 amino acids. For the CDR3, the DNA is TGTGCCAGCAGTACAGACAGGGCGGACACCGGGGAGCTGTTTTTT. It is translated as CASSTDRADTGELFF.

The chain combines TRBV19 with TRBJ1-5; D remains ambiguous. V was shortened by 3 bases and J by 14 bases, with 11 bases between the two germline ends. Germline V CDR1 and CDR2: LNHDA, SQIVND (reference sequence). CDR3 length equals 11 residues. CDR3 sequence: CASSIRGAKHF. The CDR3, as DNA: TGTGCCAGTAGTATTCGCGGAGCGAAGCATTTT.

The chain recombines TRBV7-6 with TRBJ1-5; 8 positions match TRBD1. Losses at the gene ends were 1 base for V and 2 bases for J; bases not matched to a gene: 10. The CDR3 loop spans 18 amino acids. Germline V gene sequence: CDR1 SGHVS, CDR2 FNYEAQ. The CDR3 here is CASSLEAQGAEGNQPQHF. The DNA of the CDR3 is TGTGCCAGCAGCTTAGAGGCTCAGGGGGCCGAGGGCAATCAGCCCCAGCATTTT.

The chain joins TRBV19 to TRBJ1-5; D is perhaps TRBD1 (5 bases). Germline V lookup: CDR1 LNHDA, CDR2 SQIVND (reference sequence). V lost 1 base, J lost 4 bases, and 14 bases lay in between. This CDR3 is built from 16 residues. This CDR3 is CASSIAPGQGNQPQHF. The CDR3, as DNA: TGTGCCAGTAGTATAGCCCCTGGCCAGGGTAATCAGCCCCAGCATTTT.

This chain uses TRBV7-9 with TRBJ2-1; D is possibly TRBD2 (6 bases). Looked up from germline, CDR1 is SEHNR and CDR2 is FQNEAQ (reference sequence). The CDR3 is made up of 14 amino acids. Trimming removed 4 bases at V and 4 bases at J, with 11 bases between. CDR3 nucleotide sequence: TGTGCCAGCAGCTACCAGGGAGGTTACAATGAGCAGTTCTTC. Encoded protein: CASSYQGGYNEQFF. Full variable domain (missing parts from reference TRBV7-9 and TRBJ2-1): DTGVSQNPRHKITKRGQNVTFRCDPISEHNRLYWYRQTLGQGPEFLTYFQNEAQLEKSRLLSDRFSAERPKGSFSTLEIQRTEQGDSAMYLCASSYQGGYNEQFFGPGTRLTVL.

The rearrangement uses TRBV5-1 and TRBJ2-5, with 15 nucleotides matching TRBD2. The DNA end lines up better with TRBJ2-7; the J call may be wrong. The length of the CDR3 is 15 residues. From germline, CDR1 is SGHRS and CDR2 YFSETQ. The CDR3 DNA sequence: TGCGCCAGCAGCGGGGGGACTAGCGGGAGGTACGAGCAGTACTTC. Its protein product is CASSGGTSGRYEQYF.

V usage is TRBV11-3 and J usage is TRBJ2-7, with TRBD1 matching 11 bases. After removal of 0 bases from V and 5 bases from J, the junction contained 9 bases not matched to a gene. The CDR3 extends over 17 amino acids. Looked up from germline, CDR1 is SGHNT and CDR2 is YENEEA. CDR3 residues: CASSLDADRGREDEQYF. The CDR3 bases are TGTGCCAGCAGCTTAGACGCGGACAGGGGGCGCGAAGACGAGCAGTACTTC.

This chain joins TRBV27 and TRBJ1-2, with TRBD1 matching 10 bases. V lost 6 bases and J lost 2; bases outside the gene matches: 3. Per germline, CDR1 MNHEY and CDR2 SMNVEV (reference sequence). CDR3 size: 14 residues. CDR3 protein: CASRRGQGNYGYTF. CDR3 bases: TGTGCCAGCAGGCGGGGACAGGGGAACTATGGCTACACCTTC.

The genes are TRBV7-3 and TRBJ2-2, with D possibly being TRBD1 (5 bases). V was cut by 5 bases and J by 0 bases, with 19 bases left in between. Germline CDR1 SGHTA, CDR2 FQGTGA. The CDR3 runs to 18 residues. The CDR3 here is CASSPHPMTVANTGELFF. In nucleotides, the CDR3 is TGTGCCAGCAGCCCGCACCCTATGACAGTCGCGAACACCGGGGAGCTGTTTTTT.

This clone was seen once. This CDR3 reads CASSPNWGQGSGNTIYF. CDR3 DNA sequence: TGCGCCAGCAGCCCTAACTGGGGACAGGGATCCGGAAACACCATATATTTT. V gene TRBV4-3 combines with J gene TRBJ1-3; 9 bases line up with TRBD1. Per germline, CDR1 LGHNA and CDR2 YSLEER. This CDR3 is built from 17 residues. The V segment lost 4 bases and the J segment 4 bases; nucleotides outside the gene matches: 11.

The gene calls are TRBV7-2 and TRBJ2-1; weak D call: TRBD2 (6 bases). Trimming shortened V by 1 base and J by 0 bases, and 16 bases separated the two germline ends. Germline CDR1 reads SGHTA; CDR2 reads FQGNSA. The CDR3 contains 18 residues. The CDR3 reads CASSLVRSSGVSYNEQFF. The CDR3 nucleotides are TGTGCCAGCAGCTTAGTTCGGAGTAGCGGAGTCTCCTACAATGAGCAGTTCTTC.

This clone was seen only once. This sequence joins TRBV9 and TRBJ2-2, with D possibly TRBD2 on 6 matching bases. The CDR3 is 14 amino acids. V was pared by 0 bases and J by 4 bases, with 7 bases between. From germline, CDR1 is SGDLS and CDR2 YYNGEE. CDR3 sequence: CASSVVGGTGELFF. The CDR3 coding sequence is TGTGCCAGCAGCGTAGTGGGGGGCACCGGGGAGCTGTTTTTT.

The chain joins TRBV28 to TRBJ1-5, with D possibly TRBD1 on 5 matching bases. CDR1 is MDHEN and CDR2 is SYDVKM in the germline V gene. The ends were cut back, 8 bases at V and 4 bases at J, with 12 bases in the middle. The CDR3 runs 13 residues. The CDR3 sequence is CASRGDLNQPQHF. Here the CDR3 DNA reads TGTGCCAGCCGGGGGGACCTGAATCAGCCCCAGCATTTT.

With respect to this clone: Other nucleotide sequences in the sample specify the same CDR3. The CDR3 protein is CSALSGYEQYF. The CDR3 DNA is TGCAGTGCTCTCAGCGGCTACGAGCAGTACTTC. This rearrangement joins TRBV20-1 to TRBJ2-7; D may be TRBD2 (5 bases). The germline CDR1 and CDR2 sequences are DFQATT and SNEGSKA (reference sequence). This CDR3 is 11 amino acids long. V was clipped by 5 bases and J by 3 bases, with 8 bases between them.

This chain links TRBV18 with TRBJ1-2; 7 positions match TRBD1. V lost 0 bases to trimming and J lost 6 bases; unmatched junction nucleotides: 10. This CDR3 is built from 16 residues. The germline gives CDR1 KGHSH, CDR2 LQKENI. CDR3 coding DNA: TGTGCCAGCTCACCACCTTACCCGGGACAGACAGATGGCTACACCTTC. Translated: CASSPPYPGQTDGYTF. Based on the CDR3 plus reference TRBV18 and TRBJ1-2, the full variable domain is NAGVMQNPRHLVRRRGQEARLRCSPMKGHSHVYWYRQLPEEGLKFMVYLQKENIIDESGMPKERFSAEFPKEGPSILRIQQVVRGDSAAYFCASSPPYPGQTDGYTFGSGTRLTVV.

This sequence joins TRBV19 and TRBJ2-1, with 8 bases that match TRBD1. Germline assignment: CDR1 LNHDA and CDR2 SQIVND (reference sequence). The CDR3 covers 14 residues. Trimming took 4 bases from V and 3 from J; bases not matched to a gene: 2. For the CDR3, the DNA is TGTGCCAGTAGTAAACAGGGGGGCTACAATGAGCAGTTCTTC. Its protein product is CASSKQGGYNEQFF.

The chain couples TRBV9 to TRBJ1-2; a possible D gene is TRBD1 (5 bases). Germline V gene sequence: CDR1 SGDLS, CDR2 YYNGEE. V lost 3 bases to trimming and J lost 8 bases, with 20 bases between them. The CDR3 loop spans 15 amino acids. CDR3 DNA sequence: TGTGCCAGCAGCGAGGGACCCCGGGGGAGCGGGGGCTACACCTTC. Translation: CASSEGPRGSGGYTF.